This T cell receptor (beta chain) was sequenced for a study of early T cells in non-severe SARS-CoV-2 infection. For the study at large: Chains were not paired, and sequencing was done on bulk RNA from unsorted whole blood.

Notes on the study in general: In VDJdb matching, anti-spike CD8 responses were favored while private and CD4 specificities went missing.

Separate cDNA molecules each had unique molecular identifiers attached to them. TCRdb passed the 5' RACE reads through MiXCR, listing each CDR3 protein once. The sample carries some 81,000 distinct CDR3 sequences, around 9.9% recorded once. This CDR3 has 17 amino acids. Looked up from germline, CDR1 is MNHEY and CDR2 is SVGEGT. V lost 0 bases and J lost 1; bases outside the gene matches: 4. Concerning this clonotype itself: Its antigen remains unidentified.

The source material was whole blood. This TCR was sampled from an adult who was a healthcare worker with PCR-confirmed SARS-CoV-2 infection or an uninfected control (not recorded which). This rearrangement joins TRBV6-2 or TRBV6-3 to TRBJ2-3; 10 nucleotides align to TRBD2. The CDR3 nucleotides read TGTGCCAGCAGTTACTCGAGGCTAGCGGGAGGCACAGATACGCAGTATTTT. Residues: CASSYSRLAGGTDTQYF.